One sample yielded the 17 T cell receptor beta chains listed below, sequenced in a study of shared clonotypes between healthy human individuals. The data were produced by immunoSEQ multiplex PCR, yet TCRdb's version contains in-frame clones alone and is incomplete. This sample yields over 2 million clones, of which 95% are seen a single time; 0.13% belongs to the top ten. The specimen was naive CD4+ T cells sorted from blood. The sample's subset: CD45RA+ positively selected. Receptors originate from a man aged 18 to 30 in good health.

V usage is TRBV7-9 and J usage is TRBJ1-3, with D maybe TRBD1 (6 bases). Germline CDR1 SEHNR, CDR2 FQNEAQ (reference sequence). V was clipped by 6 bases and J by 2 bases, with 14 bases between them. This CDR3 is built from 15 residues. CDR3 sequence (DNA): TGTGCCAGCAGTCGACGGACAGAAGCTGGAAACACCATATATTTT. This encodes CASSRRTEAGNTIYF.

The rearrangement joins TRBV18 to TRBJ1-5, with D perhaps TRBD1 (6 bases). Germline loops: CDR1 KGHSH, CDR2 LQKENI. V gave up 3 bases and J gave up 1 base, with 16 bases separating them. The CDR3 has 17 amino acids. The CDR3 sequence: CASSPGIGGVSNQPQHF. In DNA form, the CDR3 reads TGTGCCAGCTCACCGGGAATCGGGGGCGTAAGCAATCAGCCCCAGCATTTT.

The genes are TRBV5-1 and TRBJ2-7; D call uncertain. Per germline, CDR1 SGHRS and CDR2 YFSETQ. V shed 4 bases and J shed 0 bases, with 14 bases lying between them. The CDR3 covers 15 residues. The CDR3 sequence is CASSPSAALSYEQYF. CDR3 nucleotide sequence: TGCGCCAGCAGCCCCTCGGCGGCCCTCTCCTACGAGCAGTACTTC.

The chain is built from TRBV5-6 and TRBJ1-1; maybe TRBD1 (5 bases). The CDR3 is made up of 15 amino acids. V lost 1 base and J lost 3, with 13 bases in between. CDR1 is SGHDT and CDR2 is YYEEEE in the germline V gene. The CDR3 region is CASSLLSQGYTEAFF. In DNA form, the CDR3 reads TGTGCCAGCAGCTTGTTAAGTCAGGGCTACACTGAAGCTTTCTTT.

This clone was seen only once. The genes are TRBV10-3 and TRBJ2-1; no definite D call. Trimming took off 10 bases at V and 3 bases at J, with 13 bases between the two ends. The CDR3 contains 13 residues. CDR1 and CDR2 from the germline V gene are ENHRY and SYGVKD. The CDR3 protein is CATLDSLYNEQFF. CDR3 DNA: TGTGCCACCCTCGACTCCCTCTACAATGAGCAGTTCTTC.

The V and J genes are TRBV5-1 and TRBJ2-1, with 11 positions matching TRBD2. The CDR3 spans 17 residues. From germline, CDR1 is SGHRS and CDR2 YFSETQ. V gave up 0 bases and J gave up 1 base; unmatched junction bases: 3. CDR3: CASSLALAGGSYNEQFF. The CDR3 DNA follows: TGCGCCAGCAGCTTGGCCCTAGCGGGGGGTTCCTACAATGAGCAGTTCTTC.

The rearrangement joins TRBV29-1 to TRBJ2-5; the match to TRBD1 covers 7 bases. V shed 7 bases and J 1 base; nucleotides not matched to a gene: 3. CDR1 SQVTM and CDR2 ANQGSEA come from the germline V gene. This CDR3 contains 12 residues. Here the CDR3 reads CSGRTGQETQYF. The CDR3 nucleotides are TGCAGCGGGCGGACAGGCCAAGAGACCCAGTACTTC.

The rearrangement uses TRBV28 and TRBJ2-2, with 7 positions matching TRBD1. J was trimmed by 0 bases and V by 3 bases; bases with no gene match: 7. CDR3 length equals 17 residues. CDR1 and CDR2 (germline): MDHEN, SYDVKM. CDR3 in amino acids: CASSLVWGQSNTGELFF. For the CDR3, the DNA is TGTGCCAGCAGTTTGGTGTGGGGACAGTCGAACACCGGGGAGCTGTTTTTT.

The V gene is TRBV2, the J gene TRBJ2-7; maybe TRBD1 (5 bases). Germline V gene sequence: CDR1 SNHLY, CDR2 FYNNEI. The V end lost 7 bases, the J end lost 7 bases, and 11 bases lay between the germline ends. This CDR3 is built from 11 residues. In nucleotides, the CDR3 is TGTGCCAGCATGTGGGGCCGGGAGCAGTACTTC. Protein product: CASMWGREQYF.

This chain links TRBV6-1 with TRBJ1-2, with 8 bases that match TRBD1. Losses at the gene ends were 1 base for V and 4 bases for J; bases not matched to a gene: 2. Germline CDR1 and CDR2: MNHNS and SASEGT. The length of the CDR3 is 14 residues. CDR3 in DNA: TGTGCCAGCAGTGAAGTTGGGACAGGCTATGGCTACACCTTC. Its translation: CASSEVGTGYGYTF.

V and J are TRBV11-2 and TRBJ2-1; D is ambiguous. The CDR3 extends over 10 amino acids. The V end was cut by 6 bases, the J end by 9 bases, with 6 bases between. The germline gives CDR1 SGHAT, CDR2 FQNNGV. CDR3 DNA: TGTGCCAGCAGTCGGGTTGAGCAGTTCTTC. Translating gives CASSRVEQFF.

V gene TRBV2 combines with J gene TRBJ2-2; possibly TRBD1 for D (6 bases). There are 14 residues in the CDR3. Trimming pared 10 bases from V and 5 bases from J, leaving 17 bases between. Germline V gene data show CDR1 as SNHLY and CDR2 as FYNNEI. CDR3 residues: CATRSQGYTGELFF. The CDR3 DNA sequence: TGTGCCACCAGGTCGCAGGGGTATACCGGGGAGCTGTTTTTT.

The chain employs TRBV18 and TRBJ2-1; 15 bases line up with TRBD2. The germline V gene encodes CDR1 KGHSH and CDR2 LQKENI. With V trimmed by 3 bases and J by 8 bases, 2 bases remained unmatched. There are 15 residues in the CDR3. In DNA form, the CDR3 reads TGTGCCAGCTCACCGGGGACTAGCGGGGGGCATGAGCAGTTCTTC. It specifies CASSPGTSGGHEQFF.

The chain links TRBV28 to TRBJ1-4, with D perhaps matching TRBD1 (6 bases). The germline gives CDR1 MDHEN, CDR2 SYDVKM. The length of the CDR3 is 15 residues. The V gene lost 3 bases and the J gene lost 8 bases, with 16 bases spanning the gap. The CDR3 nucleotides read TGTGCCAGCAGTTTGTTTGTGGGGGCTACAGAAAAACTGTTTTTT. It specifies CASSLFVGATEKLFF.

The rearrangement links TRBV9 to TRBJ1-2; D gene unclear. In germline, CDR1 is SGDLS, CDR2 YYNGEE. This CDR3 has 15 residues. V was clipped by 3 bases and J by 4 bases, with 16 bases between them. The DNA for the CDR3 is TGTGCCAGCAGCGCCAAGGACCGTGATGTCTATGGCTACACCTTC. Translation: CASSAKDRDVYGYTF. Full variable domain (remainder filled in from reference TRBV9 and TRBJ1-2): DSGVTQTPKHLITATGQRVTLRCSPRSGDLSVYWYQQSLDQGLQFLIQYYNGEERAKGNILERFSAQQFPDLHSELNLSSLELGDSALYFCASSAKDRDVYGYTFGSGTRLTVV.

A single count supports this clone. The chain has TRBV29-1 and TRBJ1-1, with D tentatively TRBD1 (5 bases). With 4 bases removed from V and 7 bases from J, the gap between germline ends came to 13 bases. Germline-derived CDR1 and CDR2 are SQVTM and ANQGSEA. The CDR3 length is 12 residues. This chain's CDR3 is CSVAGGGIEAFF. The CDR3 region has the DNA TGCAGCGTTGCCGGGGGAGGGATTGAAGCTTTCTTT.

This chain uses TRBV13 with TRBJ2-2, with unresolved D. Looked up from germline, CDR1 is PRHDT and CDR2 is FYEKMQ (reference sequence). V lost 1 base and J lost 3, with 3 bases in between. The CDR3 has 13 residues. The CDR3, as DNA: TGTGCCAGCAGCTTAGAAGACACCGGGGAGCTGTTTTTT. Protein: CASSLEDTGELFF. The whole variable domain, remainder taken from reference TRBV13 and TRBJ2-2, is AAGVIQSPRHLIKEKRETATLKCYPIPRHDTVYWYQQGPGQDPQFLISFYEKMQSDKGSIPDRFSAQQFSDYHSELNMSSLELGDSALYFCASSLEDTGELFFGEGSRLTVL.